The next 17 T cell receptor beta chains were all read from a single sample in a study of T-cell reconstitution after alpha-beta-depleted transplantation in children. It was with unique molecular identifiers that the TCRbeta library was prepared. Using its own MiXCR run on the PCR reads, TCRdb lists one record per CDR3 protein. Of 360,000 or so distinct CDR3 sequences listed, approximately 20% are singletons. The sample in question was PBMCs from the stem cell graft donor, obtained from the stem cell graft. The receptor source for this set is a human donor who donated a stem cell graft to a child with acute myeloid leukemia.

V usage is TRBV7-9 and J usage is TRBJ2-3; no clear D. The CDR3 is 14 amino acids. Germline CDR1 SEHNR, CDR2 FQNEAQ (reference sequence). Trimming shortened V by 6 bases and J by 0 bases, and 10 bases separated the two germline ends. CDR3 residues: CASRAAISTDTQYF. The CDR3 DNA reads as TGTGCCAGCAGAGCCGCAATTAGCACAGATACGCAGTATTTT.

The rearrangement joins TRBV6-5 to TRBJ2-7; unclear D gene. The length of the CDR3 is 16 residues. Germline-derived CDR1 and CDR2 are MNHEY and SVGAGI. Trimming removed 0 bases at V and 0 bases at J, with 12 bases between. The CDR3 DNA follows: TGTGCCAGCAGTTACTCGATGTCAGGTTCCTCCTACGAGCAGTACTTC. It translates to CASSYSMSGSSYEQYF.

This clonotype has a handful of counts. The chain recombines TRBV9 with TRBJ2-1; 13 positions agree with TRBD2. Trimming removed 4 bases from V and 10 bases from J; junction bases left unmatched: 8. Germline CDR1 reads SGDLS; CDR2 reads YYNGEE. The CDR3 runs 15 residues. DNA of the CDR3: TGTGCCAGCAGCCGCGGGGGACTAGCGGGAAACGAGCAGTTCTTC. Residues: CASSRGGLAGNEQFF.

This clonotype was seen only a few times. The CDR3 DNA reads TGTGCCAGCAGTGGACTAGCGGGATCAGGGACCCAGTACTTC. The encoded protein is CASSGLAGSGTQYF. The chain is built from TRBV7-9 and TRBJ2-5; TRBD2 matches at 12 bases. Looked up from germline, CDR1 is SEHNR and CDR2 is FQNEAQ (reference sequence). The CDR3 loop spans 14 amino acids. V was pared by 6 bases and J by 7 bases, with 6 bases of the junction left unmatched.

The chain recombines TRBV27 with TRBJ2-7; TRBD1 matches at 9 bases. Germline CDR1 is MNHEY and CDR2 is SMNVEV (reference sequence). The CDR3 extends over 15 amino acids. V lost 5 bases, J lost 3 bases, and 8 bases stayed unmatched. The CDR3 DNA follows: TGTGCCAGCAGTCTCTACAGGGGGCGCGGCTACGAGCAGTACTTC. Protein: CASSLYRGRGYEQYF.

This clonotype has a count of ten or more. The CDR3 DNA reads TGCAGTGCTGCCCGCGGCAATCAGCCCCAGCATTTT. This sequence encodes CSAARGNQPQHF. The V gene is TRBV20-1, the J gene TRBJ1-5; unclear D gene. V lost 5 bases, J lost 2 bases, and 7 bases lay in between. The germline CDR1 and CDR2 sequences are DFQATT and SNEGSKA (reference sequence). CDR3 length: 12 residues.

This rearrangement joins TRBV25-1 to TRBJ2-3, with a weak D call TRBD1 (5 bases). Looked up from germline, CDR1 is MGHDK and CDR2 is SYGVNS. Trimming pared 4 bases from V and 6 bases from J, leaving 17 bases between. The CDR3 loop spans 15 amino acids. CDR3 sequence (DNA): TGTGCCAGCAGTGCCCAGGGTAGTTCGGGTGATACGCAGTATTTT. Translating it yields CASSAQGSSGDTQYF.

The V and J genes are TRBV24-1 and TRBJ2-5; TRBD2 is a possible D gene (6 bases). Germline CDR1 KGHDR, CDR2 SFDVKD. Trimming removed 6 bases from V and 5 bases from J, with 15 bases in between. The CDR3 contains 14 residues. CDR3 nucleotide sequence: TGTGCCACCAGTCATGGGGGTCGGGGGGAGACCCAGTACTTC. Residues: CATSHGGRGETQYF.

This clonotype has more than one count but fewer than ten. CDR3 in DNA: TGCAGCGTTCGGACAGGGAGTCAGCCCCAGCATTTT. Protein: CSVRTGSQPQHF. The chain is built from TRBV29-1 and TRBJ1-5, with 8 nucleotides matching TRBD1. Germline CDR1 is SQVTM and CDR2 is ANQGSEA. This CDR3 contains 12 residues. V lost 5 bases and J lost 6; bases outside the gene matches: 3. Using reference TRBV29-1 and TRBJ1-5 for the parts outside the CDR3, the full variable domain is SAVISQKPSRDICQRGTSLTIQCQVDSQVTMMFWYRQQPGQSLTLIATANQGSEATYESGFVIDKFPISRPNLTFSTLTVSNMSPEDSSIYLCSVRTGSQPQHFGDGTRLSIL.

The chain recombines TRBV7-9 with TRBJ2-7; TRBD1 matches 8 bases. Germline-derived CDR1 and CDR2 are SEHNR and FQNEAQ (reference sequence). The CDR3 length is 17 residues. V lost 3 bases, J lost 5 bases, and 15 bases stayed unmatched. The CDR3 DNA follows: TGTGCCAGCAGCTTCGGACAGGGCTTCTTGAGCTTCCACGAGCAGTACTTC. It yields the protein CASSFGQGFLSFHEQYF.

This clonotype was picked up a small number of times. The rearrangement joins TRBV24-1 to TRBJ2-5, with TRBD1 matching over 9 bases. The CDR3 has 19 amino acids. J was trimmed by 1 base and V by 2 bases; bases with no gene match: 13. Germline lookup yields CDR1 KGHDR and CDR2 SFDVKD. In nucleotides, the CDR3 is TGTGCCACCAGTGATTCTCACAGGGGGCGAAACCCTTCCCAAGAGACCCAGTACTTC. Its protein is CATSDSHRGRNPSQETQYF.

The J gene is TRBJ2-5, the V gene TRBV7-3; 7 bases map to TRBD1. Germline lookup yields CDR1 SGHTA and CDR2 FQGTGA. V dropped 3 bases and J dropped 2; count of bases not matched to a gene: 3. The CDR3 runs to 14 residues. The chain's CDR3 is CASSLWGQQETQYF. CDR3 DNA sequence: TGTGCCAGCAGCTTGTGGGGACAGCAAGAGACCCAGTACTTC.

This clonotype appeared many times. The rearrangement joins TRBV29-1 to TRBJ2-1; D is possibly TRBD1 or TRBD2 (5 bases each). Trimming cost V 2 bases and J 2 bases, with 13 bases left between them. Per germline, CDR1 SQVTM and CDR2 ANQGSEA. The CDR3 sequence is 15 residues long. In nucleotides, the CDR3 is TGCAGCGTTGAATTTGGGACGGACCCCTACAATGAGCAGTTCTTC. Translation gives CSVEFGTDPYNEQFF.

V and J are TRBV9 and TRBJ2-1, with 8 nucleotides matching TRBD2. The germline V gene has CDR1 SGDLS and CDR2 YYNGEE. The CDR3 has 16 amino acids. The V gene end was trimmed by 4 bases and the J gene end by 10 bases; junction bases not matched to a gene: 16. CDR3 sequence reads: CASSPVSGITNGEQFF. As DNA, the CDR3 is TGTGCCAGCAGCCCTGTTAGCGGGATAACGAATGGCGAGCAGTTCTTC.

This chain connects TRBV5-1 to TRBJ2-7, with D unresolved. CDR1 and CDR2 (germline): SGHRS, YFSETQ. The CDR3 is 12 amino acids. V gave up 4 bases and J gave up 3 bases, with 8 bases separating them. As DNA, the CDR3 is TGCGCCAGCAGCGGCTCCTTCTACGAGCAGTACTTC. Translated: CASSGSFYEQYF. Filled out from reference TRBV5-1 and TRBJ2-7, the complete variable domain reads KAGVTQTPRYLIKTRGQQVTLSCSPISGHRSVSWYQQTPGQGLQFLFEYFSETQRNKGNFPGRFSGRQFSNSRSEMNVSTLELGDSALYLCASSGSFYEQYFGPGTRLTVT.

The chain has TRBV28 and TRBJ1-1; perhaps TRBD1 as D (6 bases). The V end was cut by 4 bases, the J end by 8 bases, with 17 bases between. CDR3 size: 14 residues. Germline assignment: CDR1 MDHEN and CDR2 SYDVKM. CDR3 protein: CASSSPGHSPEAFF. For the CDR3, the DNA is TGTGCCAGCAGTTCACCGGGACACAGCCCAGAAGCTTTCTTT.

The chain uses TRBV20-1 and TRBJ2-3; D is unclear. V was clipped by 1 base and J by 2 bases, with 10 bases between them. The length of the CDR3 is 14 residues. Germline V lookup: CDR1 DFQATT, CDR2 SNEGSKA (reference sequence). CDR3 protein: CSARVEWATDTQYF. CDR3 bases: TGCAGTGCTAGAGTTGAGTGGGCCACAGATACGCAGTATTTT.